A single sample is the source of the 22 T cell receptor beta chains below, sequenced in a study of CXCR3-negative and CXCR3-positive naive CD8 T cells. 5' RACE with UMI labels generated the TRB cDNA libraries. One entry per CDR3 protein, without DNA, is what TCRdb gives after re-calling the 5' RACE reads. The sample holds about 130,000 distinct CDR3 sequences. The specimen was naive CXCR3- CD8+ T cells from blood. Sample subset: CD45RO-CCR7+CD27+CD95- naive CD8+ T cells lacking CXCR3 (TNR3-). These receptors were collected from a human donor in good health. Some clones in this sample may be carry-over from other donors' samples.

This chain links TRBV19 with TRBJ2-2; without DNA, the TCRdb call of TRBD2 cannot be checked. The CDR3 covers 17 residues. From germline, CDR1 is LNHDA and CDR2 SQIVND (reference sequence). The CDR3 sequence: CASSTGLAGIDTGELFF.

The V gene is TRBV7-8, the J gene TRBJ1-4; TCRdb's D gene call, TRBD1, goes unchecked for lack of DNA. The CDR3 runs 18 residues. Germline V gene lookup returns CDR1 SGHVS and CDR2 FQNEAQ. CDR3 amino acids: CASTAPPGQARINEKLFF.

The chain joins TRBV27 to TRBJ1-1. Germline V gene data show CDR1 as MNHEY and CDR2 as SMNVEV (reference sequence). The CDR3 sequence is 14 residues long. This CDR3 reads CASSFGRGGTEAFF.

J is TRBJ1-1 and V is TRBV28. Germline V gene sequence: CDR1 MDHEN, CDR2 SYDVKM. CDR3 size: 19 residues. CDR3: CASSSLGGPAGRRDTEAFF.

The V call is TRBV7-8, the J call TRBJ2-2; with no DNA, the TCRdb D assignment of TRBD1 cannot be verified. The germline V gene encodes CDR1 SGHVS and CDR2 FQNEAQ. The CDR3 contains 16 residues. The CDR3 sequence: CASSLRQGLDTGELFF.

The rearrangement uses TRBV28 and TRBJ1-1; TCRdb gives TRBD1 as the D gene, but with no DNA this cannot be confirmed. This CDR3 has 12 residues. Germline V gene data show CDR1 as MDHEN and CDR2 as SYDVKM. The chain's CDR3 is CASSPRTVEAFF. The entire variable domain, with the rest obtained from reference TRBV28 and TRBJ1-1, is as follows: DVKVTQSSRYLVKRTGEKVFLECVQDMDHENMFWYRQDPGLGLRLIYFSYDVKMKEKGDIPEGYSVSREKKERFSLILESASTNQTSMYLCASSPRTVEAFFGQGTRLTVV.

The V call is TRBV18, the J call TRBJ2-3. The length of the CDR3 is 14 residues. Germline CDR1 KGHSH, CDR2 LQKENI. CDR3: CASSPPDIADTQYF. Full variable domain (remainder filled in from reference TRBV18 and TRBJ2-3): NAGVMQNPRHLVRRRGQEARLRCSPMKGHSHVYWYRQLPEEGLKFMVYLQKENIIDESGMPKERFSAEFPKEGPSILRIQQVVRGDSAAYFCASSPPDIADTQYFGPGTRLTVL.

V is TRBV12-3 or TRBV12-4 and J is TRBJ2-1; the TCRdb call, TRBD2, lacks DNA for checking. CDR3 size: 14 residues. The CDR3: CASRGTSGYNEQFF.

V gene TRBV19 combines with J gene TRBJ2-2; the TCRdb D gene call, TRBD1, has no DNA to confirm it. The CDR3 covers 15 residues. Germline-derived CDR1 and CDR2 are LNHDA and SQIVND (reference sequence). This CDR3 is CASSPGARGTGELFF.

The chain carries TRBV6-2 or TRBV6-3 and TRBJ2-7; TCRdb calls TRBD2, which cannot be checked without DNA. Germline V gene lookup returns CDR1 MNHEY and CDR2 SVGEGT. The CDR3 totals 14 residues. CDR3 residues: CASSSLAGGGEQYF.

This chain links TRBV7-3 with TRBJ1-1; TCRdb gives TRBD1 as the D gene, but with no DNA this cannot be confirmed. The CDR3 has 15 residues. Germline CDR1 is SGHTA and CDR2 is FQGTGA. The chain's CDR3 is CASSSQSGGRTEAFF. The full variable domain, with the rest looked up from reference TRBV7-3 and TRBJ1-1, is GAGVSQTPSNKVTEKGKYVELRCDPISGHTALYWYRQSLGQGPEFLIYFQGTGAADDSGLPNDRFFAVRPEGSVSTLKIQRTERGDSAVYLCASSSQSGGRTEAFFGQGTRLTVV.

V and J are TRBV29-1 and TRBJ2-3; TCRdb gives TRBD2 as the D gene, but with no DNA this cannot be confirmed. The CDR3 runs 14 residues. Germline CDR1 and CDR2: SQVTM and ANQGSEA. This chain's CDR3 is CSAAPAGEEDTQYF.

This chain uses TRBV19 with TRBJ2-7; TCRdb designates TRBD1, a call that cannot be tested without DNA. In germline, CDR1 is LNHDA, CDR2 SQIVND (reference sequence). The CDR3 covers 12 residues. The chain's CDR3 is CASSMSGGEQYF.

The V gene is TRBV27, the J gene TRBJ1-2; the D call from TCRdb, TRBD1, cannot be confirmed without DNA. The CDR3 loop spans 14 amino acids. Germline CDR1 reads MNHEY; CDR2 reads SMNVEV (reference sequence). CDR3 protein: CASSSSGGDYGYTF.

V gene TRBV7-3 combines with J gene TRBJ1-1. Germline V CDR1 and CDR2: SGHTA, FQGTGA. The CDR3 is 15 residues long. The chain's CDR3 is CASSFFENMNTEAFF. Full variable domain (rest looked up from reference TRBV7-3 and TRBJ1-1): GAGVSQTPSNKVTEKGKYVELRCDPISGHTALYWYRQSLGQGPEFLIYFQGTGAADDSGLPNDRFFAVRPEGSVSTLKIQRTERGDSAVYLCASSFFENMNTEAFFGQGTRLTVV.

The chain is built from TRBV10-3 and TRBJ2-3. Germline V CDR1 and CDR2: ENHRY, SYGVKD. This CDR3 comprises 14 residues. CDR3 in amino acids: CAISESYGRDTQYF.

V gene TRBV7-9 combines with J gene TRBJ1-5; without DNA, the TCRdb call of TRBD1 cannot be checked. CDR3 length: 16 residues. Germline CDR1 reads SEHNR; CDR2 reads FQNEAQ (reference sequence). CDR3 sequence: CASSSWTGKSNQPQHF.

The chain has TRBV5-1 and TRBJ2-7. The CDR3 has 12 residues. Germline CDR1 reads SGHRS; CDR2 reads YFSETQ. CDR3 region: CASSAGTYEQYF.

V is TRBV28 and J is TRBJ2-3. Germline V lookup: CDR1 MDHEN, CDR2 SYDVKM. The CDR3 runs 15 residues. CDR3 amino acids: CASSFIKMSTDTQYF. Supplemented by reference TRBV28 and TRBJ2-3, the full variable domain reads DVKVTQSSRYLVKRTGEKVFLECVQDMDHENMFWYRQDPGLGLRLIYFSYDVKMKEKGDIPEGYSVSREKKERFSLILESASTNQTSMYLCASSFIKMSTDTQYFGPGTRLTVL.

The V gene is TRBV21-1, the J gene TRBJ2-1; there is no DNA to check the TCRdb D call of TRBD2. TRBV21-1 is an annotated pseudogene. This CDR3 contains 17 residues. CDR3 sequence reads: CASSKELGTSGNDEQFF.

The chain employs TRBV7-9 and TRBJ2-1. This CDR3 spans 11 amino acids. Germline lookup yields CDR1 SEHNR and CDR2 FQNEAQ (reference sequence). CDR3 region: CASSVLERQFF.

The chain is built from TRBV29-1 and TRBJ2-1; the D call of TRBD1 rests on TCRdb alone, since no DNA is present to check it. CDR3 length: 11 amino acids. Looked up from germline, CDR1 is SQVTM and CDR2 is ANQGSEA. Here the CDR3 reads CSVGTLNEQFF.